Shown below are 4 T cell receptor beta chains from a single sample sequenced in a study of CD8+ T cells in alopecia areata. cDNA reverse transcribed from extracted RNA served as the sequencing template. The protocol was immunoSEQ multiplex PCR, while the TCRdb copy is restricted to in-frame clones and leaves out a portion. This table holds about 150,000 clones, roughly 50% found once. The source material was CD4+ T cells sorted from blood. The receptors originated from a human donor in good health.

This clone was counted only a few times. The CDR3 DNA follows: TGCAGCGTTGAACCCGTCGGGAGGGAGCCCCACGAGCAGTACTTC. It specifies CSVEPVGREPHEQYF. The chain is built from TRBV29-1 and TRBJ2-7; 8 bases map to TRBD2. V shed 2 bases, J shed 5 bases, and the junction held 11 bases outside the gene matches. CDR1 SQVTM and CDR2 ANQGSEA come from the germline V gene. This CDR3 spans 15 amino acids.

The J gene is TRBJ2-1, the V gene TRBV5-4; no clear D. Germline V lookup: CDR1 SGHNT, CDR2 YYREEE (reference sequence). CDR3 length equals 16 residues. V was clipped by 3 bases and J by 5 bases, with 18 bases between them. In nucleotides, the CDR3 is TGTGCCAGCAGCTCCGTAGGGCCCCGCTTACACAATGAGCAGTTCTTC. It encodes CASSSVGPRLHNEQFF.

The chain links TRBV5-1 to TRBJ2-7, with 7 bases identical to TRBD1. Germline CDR1 reads SGHRS; CDR2 reads YFSETQ. J was trimmed by 6 bases and V by 5 bases; bases with no gene match: 11. The CDR3 is 14 residues long. CDR3 sequence: CASRTDLDRVEQYF. Here the CDR3 DNA reads TGCGCCAGCAGAACGGACCTCGACAGGGTCGAGCAGTACTTC.

This clone turned up a few times. The V gene is TRBV6-6, the J gene TRBJ2-3; D gene unclear. Germline CDR1 and CDR2: MNHNY and SVGAGI (reference sequence). CDR3 length: 14 residues. V lost 6 bases and J lost 3, with 13 bases in between. CDR3 DNA sequence: TGTGCCAGCAGCTACGACACAGAGACAGATACGCAGTATTTT. Amino acid sequence: CASSYDTETDTQYF.